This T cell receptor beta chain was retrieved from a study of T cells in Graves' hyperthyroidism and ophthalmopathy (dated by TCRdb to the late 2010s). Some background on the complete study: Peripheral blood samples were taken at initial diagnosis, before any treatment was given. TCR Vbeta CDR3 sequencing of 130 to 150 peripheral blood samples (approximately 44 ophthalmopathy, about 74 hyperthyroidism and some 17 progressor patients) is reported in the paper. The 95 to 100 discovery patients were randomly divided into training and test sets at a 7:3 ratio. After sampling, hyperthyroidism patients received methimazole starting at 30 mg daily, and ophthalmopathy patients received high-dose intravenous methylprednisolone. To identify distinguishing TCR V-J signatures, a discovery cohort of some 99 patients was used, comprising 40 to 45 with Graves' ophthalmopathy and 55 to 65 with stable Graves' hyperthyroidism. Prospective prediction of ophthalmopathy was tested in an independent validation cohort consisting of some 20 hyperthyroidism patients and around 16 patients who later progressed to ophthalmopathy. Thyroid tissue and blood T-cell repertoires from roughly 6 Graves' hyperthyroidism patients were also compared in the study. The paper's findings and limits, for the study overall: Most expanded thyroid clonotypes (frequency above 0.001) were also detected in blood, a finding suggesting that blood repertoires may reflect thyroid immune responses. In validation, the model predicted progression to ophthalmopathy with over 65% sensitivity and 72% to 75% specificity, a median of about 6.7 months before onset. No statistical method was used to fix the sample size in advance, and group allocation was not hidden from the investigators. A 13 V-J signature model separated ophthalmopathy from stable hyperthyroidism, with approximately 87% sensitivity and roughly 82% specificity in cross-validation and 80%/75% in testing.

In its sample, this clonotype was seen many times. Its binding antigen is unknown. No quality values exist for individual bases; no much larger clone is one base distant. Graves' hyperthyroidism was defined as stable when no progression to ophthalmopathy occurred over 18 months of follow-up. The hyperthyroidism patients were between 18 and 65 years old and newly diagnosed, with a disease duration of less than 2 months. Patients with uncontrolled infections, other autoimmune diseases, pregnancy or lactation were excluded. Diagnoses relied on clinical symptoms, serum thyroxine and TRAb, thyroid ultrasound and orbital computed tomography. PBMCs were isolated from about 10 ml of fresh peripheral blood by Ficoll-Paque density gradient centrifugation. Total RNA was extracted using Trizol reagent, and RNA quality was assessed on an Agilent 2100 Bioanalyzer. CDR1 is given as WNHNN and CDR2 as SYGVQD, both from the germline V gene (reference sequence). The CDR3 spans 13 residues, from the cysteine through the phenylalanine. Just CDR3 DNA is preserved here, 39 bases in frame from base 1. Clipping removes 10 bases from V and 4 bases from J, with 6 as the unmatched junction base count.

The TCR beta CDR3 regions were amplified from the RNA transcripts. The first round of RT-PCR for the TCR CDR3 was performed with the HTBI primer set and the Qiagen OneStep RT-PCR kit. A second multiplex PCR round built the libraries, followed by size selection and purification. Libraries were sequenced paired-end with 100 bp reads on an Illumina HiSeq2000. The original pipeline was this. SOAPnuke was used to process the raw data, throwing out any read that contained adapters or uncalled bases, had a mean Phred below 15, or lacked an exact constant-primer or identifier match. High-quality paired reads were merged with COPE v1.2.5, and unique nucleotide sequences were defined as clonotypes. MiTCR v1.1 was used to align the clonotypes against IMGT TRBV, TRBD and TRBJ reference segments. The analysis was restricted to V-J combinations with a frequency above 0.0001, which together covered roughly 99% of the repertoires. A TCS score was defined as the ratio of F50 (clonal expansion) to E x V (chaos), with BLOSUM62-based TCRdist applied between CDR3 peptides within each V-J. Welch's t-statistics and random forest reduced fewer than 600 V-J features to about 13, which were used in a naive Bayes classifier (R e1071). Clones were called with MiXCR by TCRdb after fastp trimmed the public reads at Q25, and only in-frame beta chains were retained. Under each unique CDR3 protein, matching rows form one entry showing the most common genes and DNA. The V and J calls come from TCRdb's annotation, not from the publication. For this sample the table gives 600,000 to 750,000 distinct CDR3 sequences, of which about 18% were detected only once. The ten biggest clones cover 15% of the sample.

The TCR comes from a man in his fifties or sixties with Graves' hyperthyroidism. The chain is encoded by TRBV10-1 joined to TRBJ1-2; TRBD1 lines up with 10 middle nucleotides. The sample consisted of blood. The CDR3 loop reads CATSRTGGYGYTF. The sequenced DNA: TGCGCCACTAGCCGGACAGGGGGCTATGGCTACACCTTC.